Listed here are 22 T cell receptor beta chains from one sample, sequenced in a study of blood T cell repertoires in COVID-19. Some clones are missing from TCRdb's copy, which holds only in-frame ones; the method was immunoSEQ multiplex PCR. The sample yields 150,000 to 200,000 clones, around 84% seen once. The source material was peripheral blood. The receptors were sampled from a woman older than 75 with acute or convalescent COVID-19.

V gene TRBV7-9 combines with J gene TRBJ2-7; D possibly corresponds to TRBD2 (7 bases). The V end lost 0 bases, the J end lost 5 bases, and 14 bases lay between the germline ends. Per the germline V gene, CDR1 is SEHNR and CDR2 is FQNEAQ (reference sequence). The CDR3 contains 15 residues. CDR3 in DNA: TGTGCCAGCAGCTTAGCGGGGGGGGCCGTGGACGAGCAGTACTTC. It specifies CASSLAGGAVDEQYF.

The chain couples TRBV4-2 to TRBJ1-1, with 10 bases that match TRBD1. This CDR3 comprises 14 residues. Germline assignment: CDR1 LGHNA and CDR2 YNFKEQ. V lost 3 bases, J lost 3 bases, and 1 base stayed unmatched. CDR3 sequence (DNA): TGTGCCAGCAGCCAGGGACAGGGGTACACTGAAGCTTTCTTT. The encoded protein is CASSQGQGYTEAFF.

The chain carries TRBV5-4 and TRBJ2-2, with 7 positions matching TRBD1. J was trimmed by 1 base and V by 2 bases; bases with no gene match: 2. This CDR3 is 15 amino acids long. Per the germline V gene, CDR1 is SGHNT and CDR2 is YYREEE (reference sequence). CDR3 sequence (DNA): TGTGCCAGCAGCTTTTACAGGGGGAACACCGGGGAGCTGTTTTTT. This sequence encodes CASSFYRGNTGELFF.

The chain combines TRBV3-1 (or the pseudogene TRBV3-2) with TRBJ2-5; 13 bases fit TRBD2. Germline CDR1 reads LGHDT; CDR2 reads YNNKEL (reference sequence). The CDR3 runs to 16 residues. The V segment lost 5 bases and the J segment 5 bases; nucleotides outside the gene matches: 8. This CDR3 is CASSGTSGNFYETQYF. DNA for the CDR3: TGTGCCAGCAGCGGGACTAGCGGGAATTTCTACGAGACCCAGTACTTC.

The rearrangement links TRBV3-1 (or the pseudogene TRBV3-2) to TRBJ2-7; D not certain. Trimming stripped 1 base from V and 1 base from J, with 20 bases between. Germline CDR1 is LGHDT and CDR2 is YNNKEL (reference sequence). This CDR3 is 18 amino acids long. CDR3 sequence (DNA): TGTGCCAGCAGCCAAGTTTTTCATCCGACCAAGCGATCCTACGAGCAGTACTTC. This translates into CASSQVFHPTKRSYEQYF.

The V gene is TRBV27, the J gene TRBJ1-1; 11 bases agree with TRBD1. In germline, CDR1 is MNHEY, CDR2 SMNVEV (reference sequence). This CDR3 is 15 amino acids long. V was pared by 3 bases and J by 4 bases, with 4 bases of the junction left unmatched. The CDR3 nucleotides are TGTGCCAGCAGTTTCCTCGGGACAGGGGGCACTGAAGCTTTCTTT. This codes for CASSFLGTGGTEAFF.

V usage is TRBV6-6 and J usage is TRBJ2-7; 7 bases align to TRBD1. After removal of 6 bases from V and 7 bases from J, the junction contained 9 bases not matched to a gene. The CDR3 extends over 13 amino acids. Germline V CDR1 and CDR2: MNHNY, SVGAGI (reference sequence). CDR3 in DNA: TGTGCCAGCAGGTGGACAGGTGCAGGAGAGCAGTACTTC. This sequence encodes CASRWTGAGEQYF.

The table lists this clone with many counts. The same CDR3 also results from other DNA sequences found in this sample. This chain joins TRBV5-1 and TRBJ1-6, with TRBD1 identical over 10 bases. The germline V gene has CDR1 SGHRS and CDR2 YFSETQ. The J segment lost 9 bases and the V segment lost 1 base, leaving 4 bases of the junction unmatched. The CDR3 contains 15 residues. This chain's CDR3 is CASSLKGQGSSPLHF. CDR3 DNA sequence: TGCGCCAGCAGCTTGAAGGGACAGGGGAGTTCACCCCTCCACTTT.

The chain combines TRBV11-2 with TRBJ2-3, with 8 bases that match TRBD2. The CDR3 is 16 residues long. Looked up from germline, CDR1 is SGHAT and CDR2 is FQNNGV. The trim removed 5 bases at V and 1 base at J, leaving 8 bases unmatched. CDR3 in amino acids: CASSPLRTSRTDTQYF. For the CDR3, the DNA is TGTGCCAGCAGCCCACTGAGGACTAGCCGCACAGATACGCAGTATTTT.

The J gene is TRBJ2-7, the V gene TRBV6-2 or TRBV6-3, with a possible D match to TRBD2 (6 bases). The germline V gene encodes CDR1 MNHEY and CDR2 SVGEGT. The CDR3 runs 14 residues. V lost 7 bases and J lost 0, with 13 bases in between. The CDR3 DNA reads as TGTGCCAGCACCCCTCGGCGGGGCTCCTACGAGCAGTACTTC. Amino acids: CASTPRRGSYEQYF.

J is TRBJ1-1 and V is TRBV10-3; 7 bases align to TRBD1. The CDR3 totals 15 residues. Per the germline V gene, CDR1 is ENHRY and CDR2 is SYGVKD. In nucleotides, the CDR3 is TGTGCTTCCTTACGAGAGGGGGCAGTGAACACTGAAGCTTTCTTT. It yields the protein CASLREGAVNTEAFF.

The CDR3, as DNA: TGTGCCATTACCGGGACAGGGGACACTGAAGCTTTCTTT. Translation: CAITGTGDTEAFF. The chain employs TRBV10-3 and TRBJ1-1; TRBD1 aligns across 10 bases. CDR1 is ENHRY and CDR2 is SYGVKD in the germline V gene. Germline trimming cut 9 bases from V and 3 bases from J; bases unmatched to any gene: 4. The CDR3 is made up of 13 amino acids.

The V and J genes are TRBV14 and TRBJ2-7, with D possibly being TRBD2 (6 bases). The CDR3 has 13 amino acids. CDR1 and CDR2 from the germline V gene are SGHDN and FVKESK. With 3 bases removed from V and 6 bases from J, the gap between germline ends came to 12 bases. The CDR3 nucleotides are TGTGCCAGCAGCCAGTATCCCGGGAGCGAGCAGTACTTC. Protein sequence: CASSQYPGSEQYF.

The chain is built from TRBV7-2 and TRBJ2-4; D remains ambiguous. The length of the CDR3 is 16 residues. The germline V and J ends were trimmed by 3 bases and 0 bases, with 12 bases remaining between them. Germline CDR1 SGHTA, CDR2 FQGNSA. CDR3 amino acids: CASSFQLVLAKNIQYF. DNA of the CDR3: TGTGCCAGCAGCTTTCAACTCGTACTAGCCAAAAACATTCAGTACTTC.

This clone has just one count. V is TRBV6-1 and J is TRBJ1-2; weak D call: TRBD1 (6 bases). V dropped 2 bases and J dropped 2 bases, with 18 bases sitting between them. The V gene's germline CDR1 is MNHNS and CDR2 SASEGT. The CDR3 covers 17 residues. CDR3 amino acids: CASSEIGTGPPNYGYTF. The CDR3 DNA reads as TGTGCCAGCAGTGAAATCGGAACAGGGCCCCCCAACTATGGCTACACCTTC.

The genes are TRBV10-3 and TRBJ2-2; the match to TRBD1 covers 8 bases. Trimming removed 8 bases from V and 5 bases from J; junction bases left unmatched: 7. This CDR3 is built from 14 residues. Germline loops: CDR1 ENHRY, CDR2 SYGVKD. The CDR3 loop reads CAILGQGRTGELFF. CDR3 nucleotides: TGTGCCATCTTAGGACAGGGTCGGACCGGGGAGCTGTTTTTT.

The V and J genes are TRBV19 and TRBJ2-5; D remains unclear. V shed 1 base and J shed 4 bases, with 7 bases lying between them. The CDR3 spans 13 residues. Germline V CDR1 and CDR2: LNHDA, SQIVND (reference sequence). CDR3 sequence: CASSIGVRETQYF. For the CDR3, the DNA is TGTGCCAGTAGTATAGGCGTTCGAGAGACCCAGTACTTC.

The chain links TRBV7-2 to TRBJ1-3; no clear D. CDR3 length: 13 amino acids. Trimming removed 1 base from V and 4 bases from J, with 5 bases in between. Germline-derived CDR1 and CDR2 are SGHTA and FQGNSA. The CDR3: CASSLERGNTIYF. CDR3 DNA sequence: TGTGCCAGCAGCTTAGAGCGGGGAAACACCATATATTTT.

The gene calls are TRBV15 and TRBJ1-4; D perhaps matches TRBD1 (6 bases). CDR3 length: 16 amino acids. In germline, CDR1 is LNHNV, CDR2 YYDKDF (reference sequence). V was clipped by 0 bases and J by 5 bases, with 13 bases between them. The CDR3 sequence is CATSREITGINEKLFF. CDR3 sequence (DNA): TGTGCCACCAGCAGAGAGATTACAGGGATCAATGAAAAACTGTTTTTT.

This clone turned up a few times. V is TRBV19 and J is TRBJ2-2, with D maybe TRBD2 (6 bases). This CDR3 is 15 amino acids long. Looked up from germline, CDR1 is LNHDA and CDR2 is SQIVND (reference sequence). V gave up 2 bases and J gave up 7 bases, with 14 bases separating them. The CDR3 nucleotides read TGTGCCAGTAGTATAAACGGGAGAGGTGGCGGGGAGCTGTTTTTT. It translates to CASSINGRGGGELFF.

The chain uses TRBV3-1 (or the pseudogene TRBV3-2) and TRBJ2-7; 7 nucleotides line up with TRBD1. The germline gives CDR1 LGHDT, CDR2 YNNKEL (reference sequence). The J segment lost 3 bases and the V segment lost 0 bases, leaving 11 bases of the junction unmatched. This CDR3 has 17 residues. DNA for the CDR3: TGTGCCAGCAGCCAAGATGTATTACGACAGGGCCTCTACGAGCAGTACTTC. Protein: CASSQDVLRQGLYEQYF.

V usage is TRBV7-9 and J usage is TRBJ1-5, with D possibly TRBD1 on 6 matching bases. The ends were cut back, 5 bases at V and 2 bases at J, with 16 bases in the middle. The CDR3 is 16 residues long. Germline loops: CDR1 SEHNR, CDR2 FQNEAQ (reference sequence). CDR3 coding DNA: TGTGCCAGCAGCCCCGCGAGGGGGAGCGGCAATCAGCCCCAGCATTTT. This gives the protein CASSPARGSGNQPQHF.